These 24 T cell receptor beta chains share one sample of origin, sequenced in a study of cytomegalovirus exposure and HLA in healthy donors. Primers included in the PCR were 60 Vbeta and 13 Jbeta primers. TCRdb keeps only in-frame clones here, not all; method: immunoSEQ multiplex PCR. The sample gives roughly 77,000 clones, about two thirds of which show up once; roughly 12% is in the top ten. The specimen sequenced was PBMCs. These receptors were obtained from a woman aged 40 to 49 in good health and CMV-seropositive.

The chain recombines TRBV6-5 with TRBJ1-2; 7 nucleotides align to TRBD1. V was pared by 7 bases and J by 8 bases, with 10 bases of the junction left unmatched. The length of the CDR3 is 13 residues. Germline CDR1 reads MNHEY; CDR2 reads SVGAGI. This CDR3 is CASIPSTGDGYTF. CDR3 sequence (DNA): TGTGCCAGCATCCCTTCAACAGGGGACGGCTACACCTTC.

J is TRBJ2-1 and V is TRBV5-1; TRBD1 matches at 7 bases. The CDR3 loop spans 12 amino acids. V shed 5 bases and J 8 bases; nucleotides not matched to a gene: 4. Germline V gives CDR1 SGHRS, CDR2 YFSETQ. CDR3 amino acids: CASRLTGDEQFF. The CDR3 nucleotides are TGCGCCAGCAGATTAACAGGGGATGAGCAGTTCTTC.

CDR3 amino acids: CSVARLDTANTGELFF. The CDR3 DNA is TGCAGCGTTGCTAGACTGGACACTGCGAACACCGGGGAGCTGTTTTTT. The chain uses TRBV29-1 and TRBJ2-2; a possible D gene is TRBD1 (5 bases). Germline-derived CDR1 and CDR2 are SQVTM and ANQGSEA. The V end was cut by 4 bases, the J end by 0 bases, with 15 bases between. There are 16 residues in the CDR3.

J is TRBJ1-2 and V is TRBV29-1; D unclear. The CDR3 sequence is 12 residues long. The V end was cut by 3 bases, the J end by 8 bases, with 13 bases between. Germline CDR1 is SQVTM and CDR2 is ANQGSEA. The CDR3 bases are TGCAGCGTTGATAGCCCGGTGTTCGGCTACACCTTC. It encodes CSVDSPVFGYTF.

V is TRBV5-6 and J is TRBJ1-1, with unresolved D. The CDR3 consists of 14 residues. Germline CDR1 is SGHDT and CDR2 is YYEEEE. Trimming stripped 0 bases from V and 6 bases from J, with 12 bases between. The CDR3 DNA reads TGTGCCAGCAGCTTGGTACCGGAGTCGGCTGAAGCTTTCTTT. It yields the protein CASSLVPESAEAFF.

The chain's CDR3 is CASSFGAGVGADTQYF. CDR3 nucleotide sequence: TGTGCCAGCAGCTTTGGGGCAGGGGTAGGGGCGGATACGCAGTATTTT. This chain uses TRBV7-9 with TRBJ2-3; tentatively, D is TRBD1 (6 bases). Germline values: CDR1 SEHNR, CDR2 FQNEAQ (reference sequence). This CDR3 has 16 amino acids. With 3 bases removed from V and 6 bases from J, the gap between germline ends came to 19 bases.

The chain combines TRBV5-1 with TRBJ2-1; 7 bases match TRBD1. The germline gives CDR1 SGHRS, CDR2 YFSETQ. This CDR3 region has 13 residues. V shed 4 bases, J shed 8 bases, and the junction held 6 bases outside the gene matches. This CDR3 reads CASSAITGDEQFF. The CDR3 DNA reads TGCGCCAGCAGCGCCATAACAGGGGATGAGCAGTTCTTC.

The chain links TRBV9 to TRBJ2-3; weak D call: TRBD2 (5 bases). The germline V and J ends were trimmed by 0 bases and 2 bases, with 10 bases remaining between them. From germline, CDR1 is SGDLS and CDR2 YYNGEE. This CDR3 contains 15 residues. In DNA, the CDR3 is TGTGCCAGCAGCGTAGGAGGAGGTTCCACAGATACGCAGTATTTT. This encodes CASSVGGGSTDTQYF.

The gene calls are TRBV6-5 and TRBJ2-7; TRBD1 might be the D (6 bases). The CDR3 is 16 residues long. From germline, CDR1 is MNHEY and CDR2 SVGAGI. V lost 2 bases to trimming and J lost 0 bases, with 14 bases between them. The CDR3 sequence: CASSYGGGLASYEQYF. CDR3 in DNA: TGTGCCAGCAGTTACGGGGGCGGACTGGCCTCCTACGAGCAGTACTTC.

The chain links TRBV2 to TRBJ2-7, with 7 bases identical to TRBD1. Germline V gene lookup returns CDR1 SNHLY and CDR2 FYNNEI. This CDR3 has 14 amino acids. V was clipped by 7 bases and J by 0 bases; unmatched bases: 6. Written as DNA, the CDR3 is TGTGCCAGCACCGGCAGGGGGTACTCCTACGAGCAGTACTTC. Translating it yields CASTGRGYSYEQYF.

This chain uses TRBV10-3 with TRBJ1-1; D ambiguous. V shed 10 bases and J shed 0 bases, with 12 bases lying between them. CDR1 is ENHRY and CDR2 is SYGVKD in the germline V gene. CDR3 size: 13 residues. CDR3 bases: TGTGCCACCCATGGAGCGATGAACACTGAAGCTTTCTTT. This codes for CATHGAMNTEAFF.

This clone came up once. The CDR3 DNA sequence: TGCGCCAGCAGCTTGGAAGCTCAGGGAAGTGTCCGGGGCTACACCTTC. It encodes CASSLEAQGSVRGYTF. This chain uses TRBV5-1 with TRBJ1-2; tentatively, D is TRBD1 (5 bases). Trimming removed 0 bases at V and 8 bases at J, with 20 bases between. Germline V lookup: CDR1 SGHRS, CDR2 YFSETQ. The CDR3 extends over 16 amino acids.

This clone was picked up one time. This chain links TRBV5-4 with TRBJ2-1; D possibly corresponds to TRBD1 (6 bases). Trimming took 0 bases from V and 2 from J, leaving 15 bases between them. CDR1 is SGHNT, CDR2 YYREEE, per germline (reference sequence). The length of the CDR3 is 17 residues. The CDR3 nucleotides read TGTGCCAGCAGCTTGGCCGGGACAAAGGGCACCTACAATGAGCAGTTCTTC. Its protein product is CASSLAGTKGTYNEQFF.

This rearrangement joins TRBV29-1 to TRBJ2-1; maybe TRBD2 (7 bases). CDR3 length: 16 residues. Per the germline V gene, CDR1 is SQVTM and CDR2 is ANQGSEA. Trimming pared 3 bases from V and 4 bases from J, leaving 19 bases between. CDR3 protein: CSVEIKRGGRYNEQFF. The CDR3 region has the DNA TGCAGCGTTGAGATCAAAAGGGGGGGCAGGTACAATGAGCAGTTCTTC.

This chain uses TRBV7-2 with TRBJ2-1, with TRBD2 identical over 10 bases. V shed 0 bases, J shed 6 bases, and the junction held 2 bases outside the gene matches. This CDR3 comprises 15 residues. Germline CDR1 and CDR2: SGHTA and FQGNSA. The CDR3 loop is CASSLAGTSVNEQFF. The CDR3 bases are TGTGCCAGCAGCTTAGCTGGGACTAGCGTCAATGAGCAGTTCTTC.

The J gene is TRBJ2-1, the V gene TRBV7-9; D possibly corresponds to TRBD2 (6 bases). The CDR3 spans 18 residues. Germline values: CDR1 SEHNR, CDR2 FQNEAQ (reference sequence). V lost 1 base to trimming and J lost 0 bases, with 16 bases between them. As DNA, the CDR3 is TGTGCCAGCAGCTTAGGGGCCGAGCGGGTAAGCTCCTACAATGAGCAGTTCTTC. It translates to CASSLGAERVSSYNEQFF. Looking up the rest from reference TRBV7-9 and TRBJ2-1 gives the full variable domain: DTGVSQNPRHKITKRGQNVTFRCDPISEHNRLYWYRQTLGQGPEFLTYFQNEAQLEKSRLLSDRFSAERPKGSFSTLEIQRTEQGDSAMYLCASSLGAERVSSYNEQFFGPGTRLTVL.

The rearrangement uses TRBV7-2 and TRBJ2-5; TRBD2 agrees at 12 bases. This CDR3 has 18 residues. J lost 5 bases, V lost 2 bases, and 12 bases had no gene match. Germline assignment: CDR1 SGHTA and CDR2 FQGNSA. The CDR3: CASSLNRLAGGNRETQYF. The CDR3 bases are TGTGCCAGCAGCTTAAACCGGCTAGCGGGGGGGAACAGGGAGACCCAGTACTTC.

In this sample, this clone turned up once. The chain couples TRBV6-1 to TRBJ2-1, with D possibly TRBD2 on 6 matching bases. V lost 7 bases to trimming and J lost 0 bases, with 7 bases between them. Germline V lookup: CDR1 MNHNS, CDR2 SASEGT. The CDR3 is 13 residues long. The CDR3 sequence is CASTGDSYNEQFF. The DNA for the CDR3 is TGTGCCAGCACGGGGGACTCCTACAATGAGCAGTTCTTC.

The V call is TRBV14, the J call TRBJ2-2; D unclear. This CDR3 is built from 14 residues. Germline-derived CDR1 and CDR2 are SGHDN and FVKESK. V lost 6 bases and J 4 bases, leaving 12 bases between the germline ends. The CDR3 sequence is CASSPRLATGELFF. CDR3 nucleotides: TGTGCCAGCAGTCCTAGACTTGCCACCGGGGAGCTGTTTTTT.

This clone was picked up one time. The rearrangement links TRBV11-1 to TRBJ2-5, with D possibly TRBD2 on 7 matching bases. V lost 4 bases to trimming and J lost 4 bases, with 10 bases between them. Germline V gene data show CDR1 as SGHAT and CDR2 as FQDESV (reference sequence). The CDR3 totals 13 residues. This chain's CDR3 is CASSWGGRETQYF. CDR3 nucleotide sequence: TGTGCCAGCAGCTGGGGGGGCCGAGAGACCCAGTACTTC. Complete variable domain (other parts from reference TRBV11-1 and TRBJ2-5): EAEVAQSPRYKITEKSQAVAFWCDPISGHATLYWYRQILGQGPELLVQFQDESVVDDSQLPKDRFSAERLKGVDSTLKIQPAELGDSAMYLCASSWGGRETQYFGPGTRLLVL.

The genes are TRBV11-3 and TRBJ1-4; a possible D gene is TRBD1 (6 bases). CDR3 size: 11 residues. The germline V and J ends were trimmed by 5 bases and 13 bases, with 11 bases remaining between them. Germline-derived CDR1 and CDR2 are SGHNT and YENEEA. The CDR3: CASSALTGLFF. In DNA, the CDR3 is TGTGCCAGCAGCGCATTGACAGGACTGTTTTTT.

This clone appeared once. The chain employs TRBV19 and TRBJ2-7; D might be TRBD1 (6 bases). The CDR3 contains 14 residues. CDR1 and CDR2 from the germline V gene are LNHDA and SQIVND (reference sequence). The V and J ends lost 5 bases and 3 bases respectively, with 14 bases between them. The CDR3 sequence is CASSAGTNLYEQYF. In nucleotides, the CDR3 is TGTGCCAGTAGTGCCGGGACAAACCTCTACGAGCAGTACTTC.

The rearrangement links TRBV9 to TRBJ2-5, with a possible D match to TRBD2 (6 bases). The length of the CDR3 is 15 residues. The V gene's germline CDR1 is SGDLS and CDR2 YYNGEE. Trimming left V 4 bases short and J 4 bases short, with 17 bases between. CDR3 protein: CASSTTASVGETQYF. The CDR3 DNA sequence: TGTGCCAGCAGCACTACGGCTAGCGTCGGAGAGACCCAGTACTTC. The whole variable domain, filled in from reference TRBV9 and TRBJ2-5, reads DSGVTQTPKHLITATGQRVTLRCSPRSGDLSVYWYQQSLDQGLQFLIQYYNGEERAKGNILERFSAQQFPDLHSELNLSSLELGDSALYFCASSTTASVGETQYFGPGTRLLVL.

The V gene is TRBV5-1, the J gene TRBJ1-2, with 9 bases aligning to TRBD1. Germline V gene sequence: CDR1 SGHRS, CDR2 YFSETQ. V shed 4 bases and J 4 bases; nucleotides not matched to a gene: 20. The CDR3 has 19 residues. The CDR3 reads CASSPTSLALGTGTYGYTF. The CDR3, as DNA: TGCGCCAGCAGCCCAACAAGCCTTGCTCTCGGGACAGGGACCTATGGCTACACCTTC.